Listed below are T cell receptor beta chains from one sample, sequenced in a study of cytomegalovirus exposure and HLA in healthy donors. TCRdb's copy holds only in-frame clones and misses some; the assay was immunoSEQ multiplex PCR. Seen here are under 200,000 clones, over 70% observed once, and the top ten hold roughly 3%. The sequenced material came from PBMCs. The source of these receptors is a woman in her 50s in good health and CMV-seropositive. Each CDR3 is given with its conserved first and last residue. D genes are given only for firm matches. Clone size is not always given. Where it is, it says once, few, many or a class for expanded clones.

V gene	J gene	clone size	D gene	CDR3 protein	CDR3 DNA
TRBV5-1	TRBJ2-3	once	TRBD2	CASSAGLADSDTQYF	TGCGCCAGCAGCGCCGGACTAGCGGACTCAGATACGCAGTATTTT
TRBV6-5	TRBJ2-5	few	TRBD2	CASSFGTRQETQYF	TGTGCCAGCAGTTTCGGGACTAGACAAGAGACCCAGTACTTC
TRBV6-1	TRBJ1-6	-	TRBD1	CASVDRDRGYSPLHF	TGTGCCAGCGTAGACCGGGACAGGGGATATTCACCCCTCCACTTT
TRBV6-1	TRBJ1-5	-	-	CASSEISVQPQHF	TGTGCCAGCAGTGAGATTAGTGTTCAGCCCCAGCATTTT
TRBV25-1	TRBJ1-4	-	TRBD1	CASSLPTGADEKLFF	TGTGCCAGCAGTCTACCTACAGGGGCGGATGAAAAACTGTTTTTT
TRBV27	TRBJ2-7	-	-	CASSLFQGSYEQYF	TGTGCCAGCAGTTTATTCCAGGGCTCCTACGAGCAGTACTTC
TRBV5-1	TRBJ1-2	few	TRBD1	CASSPEPGTGGGYTF	TGCGCCAGCTCACCCGAGCCTGGGACAGGGGGCGGCTACACCTTC
TRBV6-5	TRBJ2-5	-	-	CASSYFRGGAQYF	TGTGCCAGCAGTTACTTTCGAGGGGGGGCCCAGTACTTC
TRBV5-1	TRBJ1-2	-	-	CANSVDSYGYTF	TGCGCCAACAGCGTGGACAGTTATGGCTACACCTTC
TRBV7-9	TRBJ2-3	-	TRBD2	CASRLSGGGADTQYF	TGTGCCAGCAGACTTAGCGGGGGTGGGGCAGATACGCAGTATTTT
TRBV5-4	TRBJ2-3	-	-	CASSLPSTDTQYF	TGTGCCAGCAGCCTACCTAGCACAGATACGCAGTATTTT
TRBV5-1	TRBJ1-1	-	-	CASSLVQGLNTEAFF	TGCGCCAGCAGCTTGGTCCAGGGGCTGAACACTGAAGCTTTCTTT
TRBV7-9	TRBJ2-5	-	-	CASSLAAGSQETQYF	TGTGCCAGCAGCTTAGCTGCAGGGTCCCAAGAGACCCAGTACTTC
TRBV7-3	TRBJ2-2	-	TRBD1	CASSPLGQGGTGELFF	TGTGCCAGCAGCCCCTTGGGACAGGGAGGCACCGGGGAGCTGTTTTTT
TRBV7-3	TRBJ2-2	-	TRBD2	CASSLGLAGAGELFF	TGTGCCAGCAGCTTGGGACTAGCGGGGGCCGGGGAGCTGTTTTTT
TRBV2	TRBJ1-6	-	-	CASLRFGNSPLHF	-
TRBV7-2	TRBJ2-5	-	TRBD2	CASSLAGTSGGGTQYF	TGTGCCAGCAGCTTAGCGGGGACTAGCGGGGGTGGGACCCAGTACTTC
TRBV30	TRBJ1-4	-	-	CAWSVGGTNEKLFF	TGTGCCTGGAGTGTAGGCGGGACTAATGAAAAACTGTTTTTT
TRBV5-4	TRBJ1-6	-	TRBD1	CASSSSGQKSYNSPLHF	TGTGCCAGCAGCTCCTCGGGACAGAAGTCCTATAATTCACCCCTCCACTTT
TRBV29-1	TRBJ1-3	-	TRBD1	CSAQGAGGGNTIYF	TGCAGCGCCCAGGGGGCCGGGGGTGGAAACACCATATATTTT
TRBV7-8	TRBJ2-6	-	TRBD1	CASSPGAGGSGANVLTF	TGTGCCAGCAGCCCCGGGGCAGGGGGCTCTGGGGCCAACGTCCTGACTTTC
TRBV4-2	TRBJ1-1	-	TRBD1	CASSHRDRIGDTEAFF	TGTGCCAGCAGTCACCGGGACAGAATTGGCGACACTGAAGCTTTCTTT
TRBV7-9	TRBJ1-2	-	-	CASSQQGSYGYTF	TGTGCCAGCAGCCAACAGGGTAGCTATGGCTACACCTTC
TRBV6-6	TRBJ2-3	once	TRBD1	CASMRGQGTDTQYF	TGTGCCAGCATGAGGGGACAGGGAACAGATACGCAGTATTTT